This entry lists 5 T cell receptor beta chains sequenced from one sample in a study of T cell changes during pregnancy in multiple sclerosis. Method: immunoSEQ multiplex PCR; TCRdb's copy keeps in-frame clones and lacks some. The sample lists approximately 97,000 clones; roughly 91% were seen once. The starting material was peripheral blood, obtained after pregnancy. Receptors originate from a female donor in good health, enrolled as a control in a pregnancy study.

The chain couples TRBV7-2 to TRBJ1-5, with 10 positions matching TRBD1. V lost 6 bases, J lost 0 bases, and 14 bases stayed unmatched. There are 19 residues in the CDR3. Germline lookup yields CDR1 SGHTA and CDR2 FQGNSA. Here the CDR3 reads CASSTFRTGGSYSNQPQHF. The CDR3 nucleotides read TGTGCCAGCAGTACGTTTAGGACAGGGGGATCTTATAGCAATCAGCCCCAGCATTTT.

The chain has TRBV7-3 and TRBJ1-2, with D perhaps TRBD1 (5 bases). The length of the CDR3 is 15 residues. V lost 8 bases and J lost 3, with 19 bases in between. Germline CDR1 and CDR2: SGHTA and FQGTGA. CDR3 residues: CASGPRRGRDYGYTF. CDR3 DNA: TGTGCCAGCGGCCCACGGAGGGGTCGGGACTATGGCTACACCTTC. The complete variable domain, with remaining parts taken from reference TRBV7-3 and TRBJ1-2, reads GAGVSQTPSNKVTEKGKYVELRCDPISGHTALYWYRQSLGQGPEFLIYFQGTGAADDSGLPNDRFFAVRPEGSVSTLKIQRTERGDSAVYLCASGPRRGRDYGYTFGSGTRLTVV.

The rearrangement joins TRBV28 to TRBJ1-5, with D tentatively TRBD1 (6 bases). Trimming cost V 6 bases and J 4 bases, with 16 bases left between them. This CDR3 contains 15 residues. Germline values: CDR1 MDHEN, CDR2 SYDVKM. The CDR3 DNA is TGTGCCAGCAGACCCGGGACAAACTTTAATCAGCCCCAGCATTTT. It is translated as CASRPGTNFNQPQHF.

J is TRBJ1-2 and V is TRBV5-6; D is unclear. This CDR3 spans 17 amino acids. In germline, CDR1 is SGHDT, CDR2 YYEEEE. The germline V and J ends were trimmed by 0 bases and 2 bases, with 17 bases remaining between them. The CDR3 DNA sequence: TGTGCCAGCAGCTTGGTCCGGTTCGGCAGACAAAACTATGGCTACACCTTC. Translated, it gives CASSLVRFGRQNYGYTF.

This clone was found a few times. The chain recombines TRBV5-1 with TRBJ2-2, with TRBD1 as a possible D gene (5 bases). CDR3 length equals 14 residues. From germline, CDR1 is SGHRS and CDR2 YFSETQ. Trimming left V 6 bases short and J 5 bases short, with 14 bases between. CDR3 protein: CASTRVGTTGELFF. In DNA form, the CDR3 reads TGCGCCAGCACCAGGGTCGGTACGACCGGGGAGCTGTTTTTT.